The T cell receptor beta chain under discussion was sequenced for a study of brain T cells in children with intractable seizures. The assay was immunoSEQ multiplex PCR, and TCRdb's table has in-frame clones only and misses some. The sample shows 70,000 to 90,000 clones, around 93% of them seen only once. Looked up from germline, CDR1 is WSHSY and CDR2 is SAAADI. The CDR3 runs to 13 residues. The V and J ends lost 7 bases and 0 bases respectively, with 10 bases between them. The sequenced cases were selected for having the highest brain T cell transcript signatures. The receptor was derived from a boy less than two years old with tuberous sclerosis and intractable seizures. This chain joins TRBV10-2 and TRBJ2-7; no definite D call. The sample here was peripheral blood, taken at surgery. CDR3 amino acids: CASTVSPSYEQYF. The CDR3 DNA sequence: TGCGCCAGCACGGTCTCCCCCTCCTACGAGCAGTACTTC.